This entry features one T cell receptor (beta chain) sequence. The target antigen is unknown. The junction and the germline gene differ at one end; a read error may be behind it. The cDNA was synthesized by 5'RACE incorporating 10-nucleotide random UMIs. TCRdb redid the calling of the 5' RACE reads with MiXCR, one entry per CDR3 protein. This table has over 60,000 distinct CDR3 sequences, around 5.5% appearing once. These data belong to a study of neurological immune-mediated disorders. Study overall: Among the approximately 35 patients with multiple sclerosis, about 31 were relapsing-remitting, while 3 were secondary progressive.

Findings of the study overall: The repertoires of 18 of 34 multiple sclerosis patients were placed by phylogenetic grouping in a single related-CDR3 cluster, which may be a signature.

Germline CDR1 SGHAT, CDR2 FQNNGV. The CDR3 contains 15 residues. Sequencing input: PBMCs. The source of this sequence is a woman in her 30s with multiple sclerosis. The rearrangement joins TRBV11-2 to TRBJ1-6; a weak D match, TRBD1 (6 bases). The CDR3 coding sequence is TGTGCCAGCAGATTTGGGGGCTCCTATAATTCACCCCTCAACTTT. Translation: CASRFGGSYNSPLNF.